These T cell receptor beta chains were read from a single sample in a study of technical replicates of blood from several donors. Produced via immunoSEQ multiplex PCR; TCRdb's table is partial and in-frame only. The table includes more than 60,000 clones, about 87% detected once. Material: PBMCs. The source is a human donor in good health. Some clones in this sample may be carry-over from other donors' samples. Each CDR3 is given without its conserved first and last residue. The D gene is left open where the match is weak.

CDR3aa: ASSSMYRGDEAF
j_gene: TRBJ1-1
d_gene: TRBD1
v_gene: TRBV6-5

CDR3aa: ASRKGNEQF
j_gene: TRBJ2-1
d_gene: NA
v_gene: TRBV6-5

CDR3aa: ASSVTGSSYEQY
j_gene: TRBJ2-7
d_gene: NA
v_gene: TRBV9

CDR3aa: ASSLASGRGYEQY
j_gene: TRBJ2-7
d_gene: NA
v_gene: TRBV7-9

CDR3aa: AWSSTGRGNTGELF
j_gene: TRBJ2-2
d_gene: NA
v_gene: TRBV30

CDR3aa: ASSQDGLAGGPNGELF
j_gene: TRBJ2-2
d_gene: TRBD2
v_gene: TRBV4-3

CDR3aa: ASSPGQGILQPQH
j_gene: TRBJ1-5
d_gene: TRBD1
v_gene: TRBV27

CDR3aa: ASSVGSSGGEETQY
j_gene: TRBJ2-5
d_gene: TRBD2
v_gene: TRBV9

CDR3aa: ASSVDGGEPPLH
j_gene: TRBJ1-6
d_gene: NA
v_gene: TRBV9

CDR3aa: ASSQDIGRGYEQY
j_gene: TRBJ2-7
d_gene: NA
v_gene: TRBV4-3

CDR3aa: ASSLGTTGYNEQF
j_gene: TRBJ2-1
d_gene: NA
v_gene: TRBV5-6

CDR3aa: ASSQGGGGVGVGGYT
j_gene: TRBJ1-2
d_gene: NA
v_gene: TRBV4-3

CDR3aa: ASSPETGATEAF
j_gene: TRBJ1-1
d_gene: TRBD1
v_gene: TRBV9

CDR3aa: ASSGEHTQY
j_gene: TRBJ2-3
d_gene: NA
v_gene: TRBV2

CDR3aa: ASSLGGGGYEQY
j_gene: TRBJ2-7
d_gene: NA
v_gene: TRBV7-2

CDR3aa: ASRLQGAVPSYEQY
j_gene: TRBJ2-7
d_gene: TRBD1
v_gene: TRBV7-8

CDR3aa: ASSTGTSGELF
j_gene: TRBJ2-2
d_gene: TRBD2
v_gene: TRBV7-7

CDR3aa: ASSSTGGRSQPQH
j_gene: TRBJ1-5
d_gene: TRBD1
v_gene: TRBV6-5

CDR3aa: ASSLGRGRMNTEAF
j_gene: TRBJ1-1
d_gene: NA
v_gene: TRBV5-1

CDR3aa: ASSDRDRNTEAF
j_gene: TRBJ1-1
d_gene: TRBD1
v_gene: TRBV25-1

CDR3aa: ASGLWAGGEQY
j_gene: TRBJ2-7
d_gene: TRBD1
v_gene: TRBV12-5

CDR3aa: ASSLSGGVGYT
j_gene: TRBJ1-2
d_gene: NA
v_gene: TRBV27

CDR3aa: ASSLVAGARETQY
j_gene: TRBJ2-5
d_gene: NA
v_gene: TRBV7-2

CDR3aa: ASSARDRANQETQY
j_gene: TRBJ2-5
d_gene: TRBD1
v_gene: TRBV9

CDR3aa: ASSLSGPQETQY
j_gene: TRBJ2-5
d_gene: NA
v_gene: TRBV7-9

CDR3aa: ASRTSVPDTQY
j_gene: TRBJ2-3
d_gene: TRBD2
v_gene: TRBV7-8

CDR3aa: ASSTTGNTEAF
j_gene: TRBJ1-1
d_gene: NA
v_gene: TRBV7-3

CDR3aa: ASSLGRTTTSSYNEQF
j_gene: TRBJ2-1
d_gene: NA
v_gene: TRBV4-2